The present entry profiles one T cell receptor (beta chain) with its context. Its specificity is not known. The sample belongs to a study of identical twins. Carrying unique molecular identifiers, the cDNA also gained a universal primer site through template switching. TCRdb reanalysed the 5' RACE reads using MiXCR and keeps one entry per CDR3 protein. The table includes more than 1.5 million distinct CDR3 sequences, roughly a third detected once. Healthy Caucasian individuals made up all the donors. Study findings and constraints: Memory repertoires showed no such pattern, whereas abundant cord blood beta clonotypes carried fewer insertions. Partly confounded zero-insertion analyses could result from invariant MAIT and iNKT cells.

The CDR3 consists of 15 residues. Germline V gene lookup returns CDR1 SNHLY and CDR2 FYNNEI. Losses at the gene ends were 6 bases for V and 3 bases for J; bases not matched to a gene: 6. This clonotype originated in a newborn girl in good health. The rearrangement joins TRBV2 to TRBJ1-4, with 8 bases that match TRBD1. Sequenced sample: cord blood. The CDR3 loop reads CASRSPQGANEKLFF. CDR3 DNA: TGTGCCAGCAGGAGCCCACAGGGGGCTAATGAAAAACTGTTTTTT.